This T cell receptor beta chain was sequenced for a study of cytomegalovirus exposure and HLA in healthy donors. In the study overall: Some 200 million T cells yielded 117 million unique TCR beta sequences in earlier analysis.

Germline V gene data show CDR1 as MGHRA and CDR2 as YSYEKL. The V and J ends lost 0 bases and 7 bases, in that order; junction bases with no gene match: 4. There are 16 residues in the CDR3. Overall study findings and caveats: Follow-up analysis later connected one missense variant in DCLRE1C with trimming of TCR beta V- and J-genes. For most subjects, TCR beta sequences were reported to predict HLA-A and HLA-B alleles with accuracy.

The PCR employed 60 Vbeta primers together with 13 Jbeta primers. Some clones are missing from TCRdb's copy, which holds only in-frame ones; the method was immunoSEQ multiplex PCR. Found here are 150,000 to 200,000 clones, 65% to 85% of them singletons; the top ten hold 2.5% to 3%. Turning to this clone: The antigen is not known.

The source of this sequence is a female donor in good health and CMV-seronegative. The source material was PBMCs. J is TRBJ2-2 and V is TRBV4-1; 11 bases are shared with TRBD2. The DNA for the CDR3 is TGCGCCAGCAGCCAAGAGCTAGCGGGAGGCGTCGGGGAGCTGTTTTTT. Translated: CASSQELAGGVGELFF.